The rows below give T cell receptor beta chains drawn from one sample of a study of Graves' ophthalmopathy and Graves' hyperthyroidism. TCRdb independently ran MiXCR on the multiplex PCR reads; one entry per CDR3 protein. The repertoire holds hundreds of thousands of distinct CDR3 sequences, approximately 39% seen once, with 3% to 4% in the top ten. Specimen: peripheral blood. The source is an adult man with Graves' ophthalmopathy. The CDR3 runs from the conserved cysteine through the conserved F or W. The order of the fields is V gene, J gene, D gene, clone size, CDR3 protein, CDR3 DNA. The D gene is left open where the match is weak. Rows may omit the clone size; those that give it use once, few, many or a size class.

TRBV9	TRBJ1-2	TRBD1	few	CASSLPQGDGYTF	TGTGCCAGCTCTCTGCCCCAGGGGGATGGCTACACCTTC
TRBV7-2	TRBJ2-5	NA	NA	CASGITGQLYQENQYF	TGTGCCAGCGGCATCACAGGGCAGTTGTACCAAGAGAACCAGTACTTC
TRBV20-1	TRBJ2-5	NA	many	CSARRTDQETQYF	TGCAGTGCCCGACGGACAGACCAAGAGACCCAGTACTTC
TRBV6-6	TRBJ2-7	NA	few	CASSYSEGQREQYF	TGTGCCAGCAGTTACAGCGAGGGTCAGCGCGAGCAGTACTTC
TRBV25-1	TRBJ2-5	TRBD2	NA	CASSVGLAGGQGTQYF	TGTGCCAGCAGCGTAGGTCTAGCGGGGGGCCAAGGGACCCAGTACTTC
TRBV7-9	TRBJ2-7	NA	many	CAGEAQENSYEQYF	TGTGCCGGAGAAGCACAGGAGAACTCCTACGAGCAGTACTTC
TRBV5-6	TRBJ2-7	NA	few	CASSLEAGLYEQYF	TGTGCCAGCAGCCTGGAGGCAGGGCTCTACGAGCAGTACTTC
TRBV9	TRBJ2-7	NA	many	CASSVTLGGLAEQYF	TGTGCCAGCAGCGTCACCCTGGGGGGGCTAGCGGAGCAGTACTTC
TRBV19	TRBJ2-7	TRBD1	many	CASRSATGSEQYF	TGTGCCAGTAGATCTGCGACAGGGTCCGAGCAGTACTTC
TRBV24-1	TRBJ1-2	NA	many	CATSDLTANYGYTF	TGTGCCACCAGTGATTTAACAGCAAACTATGGCTACACCTTC
TRBV15	TRBJ1-1	NA	NA	CATSRAQREGSDFGEAFF	TGTGCCACCAGCAGAGCCCAGCGGGAGGGTTCTGACTTCGGTGAAGCTTTCTTT
TRBV25-1	TRBJ2-2	NA	once	CASKRRMNTGELFF	TGTGCCAGCAAGCGCAGGATGAACACCGGGGAGCTGTTTTTT
TRBV11-2	TRBJ2-7	NA	NA	CASSGPGEQYF	TGTGCCAGCTCTGGGCCCGGGGAGCAGTACTTC
TRBV10-3	TRBJ1-6	NA	few	CASSLQGVRNNSPLHF	TGTGCCAGCAGCTTGCAGGGTGTTCGGAACAATTCACCCCTCCACTTT
TRBV20-1	TRBJ1-6	TRBD1	many	CSARGTGFSPLHF	TGCAGTGCTAGAGGGACAGGCTTTTCACCCCTCCACTTT
TRBV29-1	TRBJ2-7	NA	many	CSVDGGSSYEQYF	TGCAGCGTTGACGGCGGGTCTTCCTACGAGCAGTACTTC
TRBV12-3/TRBV12-4	TRBJ2-7	NA	few	CASSTNQGLYEQYF	TGTGCCAGCAGCACCAACCAGGGGCTCTACGAGCAGTACTTC
TRBV15	TRBJ2-1	NA	NA	CATSSQPVNEQFF	TGTGCCACCAGCAGCCAACCAGTAAATGAGCAGTTCTTC
TRBV12-5	TRBJ2-7	NA	few	CASGLVRSSYEQYF	TGTGCTAGTGGTTTGGTAAGGAGCTCCTACGAGCAGTACTTC
TRBV11-2	TRBJ2-6	TRBD2	many	CASSWAGGAPGANVLTF	TGTGCCAGCAGCTGGGCGGGGGGTGCGCCTGGGGCCAACGTCCTGACTTTC
TRBV5-1	TRBJ1-1	NA	many	CASSGRQDNTEAFF	TGCGCCAGCAGCGGTAGACAGGACAACACTGAAGCTTTCTTT
TRBV29-1	TRBJ2-2	NA	NA	CSTGTGELFF	TGCAGCACGGGTACCGGGGAGCTGTTTTTT
TRBV5-1	TRBJ1-2	NA	NA	CASSLYLGTEGGYTF	TGCGCCAGCAGCTTGTATTTAGGGACTGAAGGTGGCTACACCTTC
TRBV7-2	TRBJ2-1	NA	few	CASSAPGMNEQFF	TGTGCCAGCAGCGCTCCGGGTATGAATGAGCAGTTCTTC
TRBV7-6	TRBJ1-4	NA	NA	CASSLVLWGGYEKLFF	TGTGCCAGCAGCTTAGTTTTATGGGGCGGATATGAAAAACTGTTTTTT
TRBV24-1	TRBJ1-2	NA	NA	CATYYTGSGGYTF	TGTGCTACATACTATACAGGGTCGGGAGGCTACACCTTC
TRBV10-3	TRBJ2-5	NA	many	CAISDDRQETQYF	TGTGCCATCAGTGATGACAGACAAGAGACCCAGTACTTC
TRBV20-1	TRBJ1-1	NA	few	CSAESYQNTEAFF	TGCAGTGCCGAGAGCTATCAGAACACTGAAGCTTTCTTT
TRBV20-1	TRBJ2-7	NA	many	CSARTGGTAYEQYF	TGCAGTGCTAGAACTGGGGGAACGGCCTACGAGCAGTACTTC
TRBV12-3/TRBV12-4	TRBJ2-5	TRBD1	NA	CASRKGQGIQETQYF	TGTGCCAGCAGAAAAGGACAGGGCATCCAAGAGACCCAGTACTTC
TRBV13	TRBJ2-7	NA	few	CASSSPFPGEQYF	TGTGCCAGCAGCTCGCCCTTCCCCGGAGAGCAGTACTTC
TRBV7-2	TRBJ2-6	TRBD2	NA	CASSYTSGGASYVLTF	TGTGCCAGCAGCTACACTAGCGGGGGGGCCTCCTACGTCCTGACTTTC
TRBV2	TRBJ2-5	TRBD2	NA	CASSQGASGAETQYF	TGTGCCAGCAGCCAAGGAGCTAGCGGGGCGGAGACCCAGTACTTC
TRBV19	TRBJ1-5	NA	many	CASSTRRQPQHF	TGTGCCAGTAGTACCCGGCGGCAGCCCCAGCATTTT
TRBV4-3	TRBJ2-5	TRBD2	many	CASSLAGGAGETQYF	TGCGCCAGCAGCCTCGCCGGGGGGGCCGGGGAGACCCAGTACTTC
TRBV11-2	TRBJ1-4	TRBD1	many	CASSYTGTGNEKLFF	TGTGCCAGCAGTTATACCGGGACAGGGAATGAAAAACTGTTTTTT
TRBV12-3/TRBV12-4	TRBJ2-7	NA	many	CASSLGHQTTYEQYF	TGTGCCAGCAGTTTAGGGCACCAGACGACGTACGAGCAGTACTTC
TRBV11-1	TRBJ1-2	NA	NA	CASSITRDGVDGYTF	TGTGCCAGCAGCATAACCCGGGACGGGGTGGATGGCTACACCTTC